A single sample is the source of the 6 T cell receptor beta chains below, sequenced in a study of shared clonotypes between healthy human individuals. Profiling relied on immunoSEQ multiplex PCR, and the TCRdb table lists in-frame clones only, not all of them. This repertoire shows about 2.3 million clones, under 95% found once; its top ten account for 0.3% to 0.4%. Sample: naive CD4+ T cells from PBMCs. Documented subset: CD45RA+ positively selected. All receptors come from a man younger than 35 in good health. Some clones in this sample may be carry-over from other donors' samples.

This sequence joins TRBV7-2 and TRBJ2-3; D is uncertain. CDR3 length: 12 amino acids. Germline CDR1 is SGHTA and CDR2 is FQGNSA. V was pared by 1 base and J by 9 bases, with 8 bases between. The CDR3: CASSLGAPTQYF. CDR3 DNA sequence: TGTGCCAGCAGCTTAGGAGCACCAACGCAGTATTTT. The variable domain in full, completed from reference TRBV7-2 and TRBJ2-3, reads GAGVSQSPSNKVTEKGKDVELRCDPISGHTALYWYRQSLGQGLEFLIYFQGNSAPDKSGLPSDRFSAERTGGSVSTLTIQRTQQEDSAVYLCASSLGAPTQYFGPGTRLTVL.

This sequence joins TRBV11-2 and TRBJ1-4, with 8 bases that match TRBD1. In germline, CDR1 is SGHAT, CDR2 FQNNGV. V dropped 5 bases and J dropped 0; count of bases not matched to a gene: 5. The CDR3 has 16 amino acids. This CDR3 is CASSLGQGATNEKLFF. The CDR3 DNA sequence: TGTGCCAGCAGCCTCGGACAGGGAGCAACTAATGAAAAACTGTTTTTT.

The chain has TRBV28 and TRBJ1-1; perhaps TRBD1 as D (6 bases). CDR3 length: 15 residues. V lost 3 bases and J 0 bases, leaving 11 bases between the germline ends. CDR1 is MDHEN, CDR2 SYDVKM, per germline. CDR3 nucleotides: TGTGCCAGCAGTTTCCGACAGGCGATGAACACTGAAGCTTTCTTT. It codes for CASSFRQAMNTEAFF.

The V and J genes are TRBV19 and TRBJ2-1; possible D gene TRBD2, 5 bases. Trimming cost V 5 bases and J 11 bases, with 7 bases left between them. The CDR3 consists of 10 residues. Looked up from germline, CDR1 is LNHDA and CDR2 is SQIVND (reference sequence). The CDR3 nucleotides read TGTGCCAGTAGTGGGAGCAAGCAGTTCTTC. The encoded protein is CASSGSKQFF.

In regard to this clone: Different DNA sequences within this sample yield the same CDR3. The chain carries TRBV5-1 and TRBJ2-1; D could derive from TRBD1 or TRBD2 (5 bases each). CDR3 length equals 14 residues. Trimming stripped 0 bases from V and 4 bases from J, with 8 bases between. The germline V gene encodes CDR1 SGHRS and CDR2 YFSETQ. The chain's CDR3 is CASSLGDRYNEQFF. The DNA for the CDR3 is TGCGCCAGCAGCTTGGGGGACCGTTACAATGAGCAGTTCTTC. The variable domain in full, with the rest retrieved from reference TRBV5-1 and TRBJ2-1, is KAGVTQTPRYLIKTRGQQVTLSCSPISGHRSVSWYQQTPGQGLQFLFEYFSETQRNKGNFPGRFSGRQFSNSRSEMNVSTLELGDSALYLCASSLGDRYNEQFFGPGTRLTVL.

The chain couples TRBV10-3 to TRBJ1-5; no clear D gene. Per germline, CDR1 ENHRY and CDR2 SYGVKD. The CDR3 sequence is 15 residues long. The V end lost 0 bases, the J end lost 6 bases, and 12 bases lay between the germline ends. The CDR3 protein is CAISESPGVGQPQHF. In DNA form, the CDR3 reads TGTGCCATCAGTGAGTCGCCCGGGGTAGGTCAGCCCCAGCATTTT.